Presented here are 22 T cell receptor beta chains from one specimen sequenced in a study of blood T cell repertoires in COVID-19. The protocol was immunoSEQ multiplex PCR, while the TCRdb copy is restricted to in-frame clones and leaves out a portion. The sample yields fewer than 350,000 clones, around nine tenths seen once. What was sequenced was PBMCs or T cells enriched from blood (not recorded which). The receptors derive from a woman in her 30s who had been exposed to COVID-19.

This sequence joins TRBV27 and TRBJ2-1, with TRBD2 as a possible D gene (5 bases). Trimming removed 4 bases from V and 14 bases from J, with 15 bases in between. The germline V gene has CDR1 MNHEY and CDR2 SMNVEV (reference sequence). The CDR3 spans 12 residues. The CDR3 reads CASSSPSGWEFF. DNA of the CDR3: TGTGCCAGCAGTTCCCCCAGCGGCTGGGAGTTCTTC.

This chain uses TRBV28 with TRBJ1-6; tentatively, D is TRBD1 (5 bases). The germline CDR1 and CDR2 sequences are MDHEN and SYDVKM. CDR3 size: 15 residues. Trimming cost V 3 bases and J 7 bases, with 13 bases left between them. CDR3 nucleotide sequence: TGTGCCAGCAGTTTTGGGGCCGGTATGAATTCACCCCTCCACTTT. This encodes CASSFGAGMNSPLHF.

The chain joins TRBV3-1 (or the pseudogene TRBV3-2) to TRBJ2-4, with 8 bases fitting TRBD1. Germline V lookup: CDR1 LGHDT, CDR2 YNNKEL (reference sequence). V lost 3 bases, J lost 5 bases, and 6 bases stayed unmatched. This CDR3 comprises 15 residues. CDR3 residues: CASSQPGGAENIQYF. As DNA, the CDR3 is TGTGCCAGCAGCCAGCCAGGGGGCGCCGAAAACATTCAGTACTTC.

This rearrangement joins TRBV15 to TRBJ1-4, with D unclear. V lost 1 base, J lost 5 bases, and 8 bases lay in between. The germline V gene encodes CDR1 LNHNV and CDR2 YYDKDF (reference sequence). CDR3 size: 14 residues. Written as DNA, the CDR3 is TGTGCCACCAGCAGAGGTATCGGGAATGAAAAACTGTTTTTT. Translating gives CATSRGIGNEKLFF.

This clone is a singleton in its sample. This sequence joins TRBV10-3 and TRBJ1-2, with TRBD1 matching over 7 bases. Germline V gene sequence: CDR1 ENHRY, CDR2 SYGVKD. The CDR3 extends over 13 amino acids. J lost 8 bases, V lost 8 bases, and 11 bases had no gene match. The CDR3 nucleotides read TGTGCCATCGGCGGACAGGACCGGGGAGGCTACACCTTC. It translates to CAIGGQDRGGYTF.

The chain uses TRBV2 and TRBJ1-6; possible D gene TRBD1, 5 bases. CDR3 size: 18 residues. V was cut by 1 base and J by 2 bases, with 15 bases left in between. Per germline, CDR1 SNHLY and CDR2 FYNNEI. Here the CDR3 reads CASSEGRRVRTYNSPLHF. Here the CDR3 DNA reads TGTGCCAGCAGTGAAGGACGCAGGGTGAGGACCTATAATTCACCCCTCCACTTT.

Here the CDR3 reads CATSDNVPGGKLFF. CDR3 coding DNA: TGTGCCACCAGTGACAATGTCCCAGGAGGAAAACTGTTTTTT. V and J are TRBV24-1 and TRBJ1-4; D remains unclear. Germline CDR1 is KGHDR and CDR2 is SFDVKD. The V gene lost 4 bases and the J gene lost 10 bases, with 15 bases spanning the gap. The CDR3 is 14 residues long.

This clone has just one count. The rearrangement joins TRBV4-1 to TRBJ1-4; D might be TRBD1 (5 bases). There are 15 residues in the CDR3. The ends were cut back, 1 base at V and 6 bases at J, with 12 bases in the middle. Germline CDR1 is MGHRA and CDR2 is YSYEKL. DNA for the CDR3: TGCGCCAGCAGCCAAGGCGCAGGGAAGGATGAAAAACTGTTTTTT. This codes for CASSQGAGKDEKLFF.

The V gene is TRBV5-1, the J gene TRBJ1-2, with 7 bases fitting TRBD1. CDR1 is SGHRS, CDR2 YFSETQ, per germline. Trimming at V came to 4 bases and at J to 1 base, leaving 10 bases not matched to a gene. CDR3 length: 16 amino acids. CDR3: CASSPLGTEINYGYTF. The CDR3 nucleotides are TGCGCCAGCAGCCCTCTGGGGACAGAAATTAACTATGGCTACACCTTC.

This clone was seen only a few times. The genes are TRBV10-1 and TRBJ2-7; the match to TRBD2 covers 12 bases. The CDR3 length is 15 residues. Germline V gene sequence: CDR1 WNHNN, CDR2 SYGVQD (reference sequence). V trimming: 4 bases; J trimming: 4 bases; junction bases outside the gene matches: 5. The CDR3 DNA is TGCGCCAGCAGTGGTCTAGCGGGAGGGACGTACGAGCAGTACTTC. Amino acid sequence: CASSGLAGGTYEQYF.

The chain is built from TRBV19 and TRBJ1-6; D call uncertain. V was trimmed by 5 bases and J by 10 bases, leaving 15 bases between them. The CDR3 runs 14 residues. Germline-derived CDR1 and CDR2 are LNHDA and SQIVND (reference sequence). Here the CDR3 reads CASSPGRETSPLHF. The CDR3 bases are TGTGCCAGTAGTCCCGGACGGGAAACGTCACCCCTCCACTTT.

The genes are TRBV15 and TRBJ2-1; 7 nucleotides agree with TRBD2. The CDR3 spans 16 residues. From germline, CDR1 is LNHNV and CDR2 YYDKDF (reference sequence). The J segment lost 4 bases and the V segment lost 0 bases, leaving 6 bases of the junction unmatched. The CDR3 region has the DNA TGTGCCACCAGCAGAGATTCCAGCGGGATGTACAATGAGCAGTTCTTC. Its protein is CATSRDSSGMYNEQFF.

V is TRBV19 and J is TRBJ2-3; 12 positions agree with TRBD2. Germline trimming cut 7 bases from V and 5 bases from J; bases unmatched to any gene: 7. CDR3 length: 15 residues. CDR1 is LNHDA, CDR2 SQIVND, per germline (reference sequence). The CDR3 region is CASNPSGRAEDTQYF. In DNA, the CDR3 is TGTGCCAGTAATCCTAGCGGGAGGGCGGAAGATACGCAGTATTTT.

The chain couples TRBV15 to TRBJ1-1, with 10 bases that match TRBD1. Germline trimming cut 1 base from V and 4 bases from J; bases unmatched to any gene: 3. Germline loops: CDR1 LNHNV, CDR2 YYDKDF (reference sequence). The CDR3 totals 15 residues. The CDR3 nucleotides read TGTGCCACCAGCAGAGTTCGGACAGGGGGCACTGAAGCTTTCTTT. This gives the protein CATSRVRTGGTEAFF.

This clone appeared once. The CDR3 loop reads CASSVPRAGRSTDTQYF. The CDR3 region has the DNA TGTGCCAGCAGTGTTCCCCGGGCGGGACGGAGCACAGATACGCAGTATTTT. This rearrangement joins TRBV2 to TRBJ2-3; perhaps TRBD2 as D (6 bases). The germline V and J ends were trimmed by 4 bases and 0 bases, with 17 bases remaining between them. Germline V gene sequence: CDR1 SNHLY, CDR2 FYNNEI. This CDR3 has 17 amino acids.

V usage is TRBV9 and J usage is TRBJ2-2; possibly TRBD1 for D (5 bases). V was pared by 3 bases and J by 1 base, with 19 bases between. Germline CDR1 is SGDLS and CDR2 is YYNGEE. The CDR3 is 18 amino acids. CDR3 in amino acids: CASSGSRTHVRNTGELFF. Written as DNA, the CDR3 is TGTGCCAGCAGCGGTAGCAGGACACACGTTAGGAACACCGGGGAGCTGTTTTTT.

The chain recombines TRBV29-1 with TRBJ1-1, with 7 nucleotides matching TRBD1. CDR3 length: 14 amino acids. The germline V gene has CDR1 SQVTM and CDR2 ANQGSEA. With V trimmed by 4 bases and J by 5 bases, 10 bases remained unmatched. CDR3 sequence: CSVVGTALDTEAFF. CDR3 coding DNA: TGCAGCGTTGTAGGGACAGCTCTAGATACTGAAGCTTTCTTT.

The chain's CDR3 is CASSLSGGGIRETQYF. The CDR3 DNA reads as TGTGCCAGCAGCTTGTCAGGTGGGGGGATAAGGGAGACCCAGTACTTC. The chain employs TRBV5-4 and TRBJ2-5; perhaps TRBD2 as D (6 bases). The V end was cut by 1 base, the J end by 5 bases, with 18 bases between. This CDR3 contains 16 residues. In germline, CDR1 is SGHNT, CDR2 YYREEE (reference sequence). Full variable domain (missing parts from reference TRBV5-4 and TRBJ2-5): ETGVTQSPTHLIKTRGQQVTLRCSSQSGHNTVSWYQQALGQGPQFIFQYYREEENGRGNFPPRFSGLQFPNYSSELNVNALELDDSALYLCASSLSGGGIRETQYFGPGTRLLVL.

The CDR3 bases are TGTGCCAGCAGTGAAGCTCTGCTAGCGGAAGCCTACGAGCAGTACTTC. It specifies CASSEALLAEAYEQYF. V gene TRBV2 combines with J gene TRBJ2-7; 7 bases line up with TRBD2. The CDR3 is 16 amino acids. CDR1 SNHLY and CDR2 FYNNEI come from the germline V gene. The trim removed 0 bases at V and 2 bases at J, leaving 7 bases unmatched.

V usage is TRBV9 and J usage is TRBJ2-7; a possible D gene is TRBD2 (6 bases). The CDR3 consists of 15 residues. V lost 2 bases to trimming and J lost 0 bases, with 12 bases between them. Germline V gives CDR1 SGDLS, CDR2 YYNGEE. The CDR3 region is CASSVGTSPSYEQYF. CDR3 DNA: TGTGCCAGCAGCGTGGGGACTTCTCCCTCCTACGAGCAGTACTTC.

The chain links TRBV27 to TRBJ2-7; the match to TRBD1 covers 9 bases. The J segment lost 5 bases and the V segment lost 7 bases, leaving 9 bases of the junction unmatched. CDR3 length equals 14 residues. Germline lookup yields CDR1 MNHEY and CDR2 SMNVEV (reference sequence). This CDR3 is CASNSGTGPNEQYF. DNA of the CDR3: TGTGCCAGCAATTCCGGGACAGGGCCCAACGAGCAGTACTTC.

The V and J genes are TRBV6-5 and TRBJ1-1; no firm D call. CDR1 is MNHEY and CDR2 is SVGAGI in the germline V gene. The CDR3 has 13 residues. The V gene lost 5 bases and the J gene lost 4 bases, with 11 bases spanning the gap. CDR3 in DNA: TGTGCCAGCAGTCCCAGTGCCATCACTGAAGCTTTCTTT. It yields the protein CASSPSAITEAFF.